What follows are 28 T cell receptor beta chains derived from one specimen sequenced in a study of blood T cell repertoires in COVID-19. Assay: immunoSEQ multiplex PCR; the TCRdb copy retains only in-frame clones and omits some. Among around 320,000 clones, roughly 91% were seen once, and the ten largest hold approximately 2.9%. The source material was PBMCs or T cells enriched from blood (not recorded which). The origin of the receptors is a woman aged 50 to 60 who had been exposed to COVID-19.

The chain recombines TRBV5-1 with TRBJ1-1, with 10 nucleotides matching TRBD1. Losses at the gene ends were 4 bases for V and 5 bases for J; bases not matched to a gene: 5. Germline-derived CDR1 and CDR2 are SGHRS and YFSETQ. This CDR3 has 14 residues. CDR3 sequence reads: CASSQPGQGTEAFF. The CDR3 DNA reads TGCGCCAGCAGCCAACCGGGACAGGGGACTGAAGCTTTCTTT.

This chain links TRBV5-4 with TRBJ2-5; D perhaps matches TRBD2 (6 bases). The V gene's germline CDR1 is SGHNT and CDR2 YYREEE (reference sequence). This CDR3 contains 16 residues. Trimming took off 4 bases at V and 0 bases at J, with 16 bases between the two ends. CDR3: CASSKIRDSNQETQYF. The CDR3 DNA reads TGTGCCAGCAGCAAGATCCGGGACTCTAACCAAGAGACCCAGTACTTC.

The chain links TRBV29-1 to TRBJ2-7, with TRBD2 matching 8 bases. The CDR3 has 14 amino acids. V trimming: 2 bases; J trimming: 0 bases; junction bases outside the gene matches: 3. Germline V gives CDR1 SQVTM, CDR2 ANQGSEA. The CDR3 DNA reads TGCAGCGTTGAAAACGGGAGGGACTCCTACGAGCAGTACTTC. Encoded protein: CSVENGRDSYEQYF.

This clone was detected once. The genes are TRBV18 and TRBJ2-7, with D maybe TRBD1 (6 bases). Trimming stripped 0 bases from V and 0 bases from J, with 12 bases between. This CDR3 comprises 16 residues. Germline CDR1 is KGHSH and CDR2 is LQKENI. As DNA, the CDR3 is TGTGCCAGCTCACCACCGGGGCAGGGGAACTCCTACGAGCAGTACTTC. Its translation is CASSPPGQGNSYEQYF. The variable domain in full, with the rest retrieved from reference TRBV18 and TRBJ2-7, is NAGVMQNPRHLVRRRGQEARLRCSPMKGHSHVYWYRQLPEEGLKFMVYLQKENIIDESGMPKERFSAEFPKEGPSILRIQQVVRGDSAAYFCASSPPGQGNSYEQYFGPGTRLTVT.

This chain joins TRBV5-1 and TRBJ1-2, with D tentatively TRBD1 (5 bases). Trimming pared 4 bases from V and 2 bases from J, leaving 12 bases between. Germline V gives CDR1 SGHRS, CDR2 YFSETQ. This CDR3 spans 14 amino acids. The CDR3 DNA sequence: TGCGCCAGCAGCCCCGACAGAGGAAACTATGGCTACACCTTC. As protein: CASSPDRGNYGYTF.

This chain joins TRBV20-1 and TRBJ1-3, with D possibly TRBD1 on 5 matching bases. V shed 3 bases and J shed 2 bases, with 11 bases lying between them. Looked up from germline, CDR1 is DFQATT and CDR2 is SNEGSKA (reference sequence). The CDR3 sequence is 14 residues long. In DNA form, the CDR3 reads TGCAGTGCTAGTCAGGGTGGGACTGGAAACACCATATATTTT. It specifies CSASQGGTGNTIYF.

This sequence joins TRBV5-4 and TRBJ1-2; D perhaps matches TRBD1 (6 bases). Germline lookup yields CDR1 SGHNT and CDR2 YYREEE (reference sequence). The germline V and J ends were trimmed by 2 bases and 8 bases, with 16 bases remaining between them. This CDR3 region has 14 residues. DNA of the CDR3: TGTGCCAGCAGCTTTCTTGATGGGGGCAGGGGCTACACCTTC. Its translation is CASSFLDGGRGYTF. The full variable domain, with the rest looked up from reference TRBV5-4 and TRBJ1-2, is ETGVTQSPTHLIKTRGQQVTLRCSSQSGHNTVSWYQQALGQGPQFIFQYYREEENGRGNFPPRFSGLQFPNYSSELNVNALELDDSALYLCASSFLDGGRGYTFGSGTRLTVV.

This chain connects TRBV7-9 to TRBJ1-4; 7 positions agree with TRBD1. CDR3 length equals 16 residues. Germline CDR1 is SEHNR and CDR2 is FQNEAQ (reference sequence). The V gene end was trimmed by 0 bases and the J gene end by 5 bases; junction bases not matched to a gene: 6. The CDR3 loop reads CASSLAGQVDNEKLFF. Written as DNA, the CDR3 is TGTGCCAGCAGCTTAGCAGGACAGGTTGACAATGAAAAACTGTTTTTT.

The chain links TRBV7-8 to TRBJ2-7; TRBD2 aligns across 10 bases. This CDR3 contains 18 residues. Germline CDR1 and CDR2: SGHVS and FQNEAQ. With 1 base clipped from V and 0 bases from J, the junction kept 9 bases outside the gene matches. The CDR3 loop reads CASSLDRTSGVYSYEQYF. The CDR3, as DNA: TGTGCCAGCAGCTTAGACAGGACTAGCGGAGTATACTCCTACGAGCAGTACTTC.

The rearrangement links TRBV13 to TRBJ1-6; TRBD1 aligns across 9 bases. Germline-derived CDR1 and CDR2 are PRHDT and FYEKMQ (reference sequence). The ends lost 5 bases at V and 7 bases at J; junction bases unmatched: 3. CDR3 length equals 14 residues. CDR3 protein: CASSRGTGNSPLHF. DNA of the CDR3: TGTGCCAGCAGCCGGGGGACAGGGAATTCACCCCTCCACTTT.

This chain links TRBV2 with TRBJ1-2; no clear D gene. V was shortened by 4 bases and J by 2 bases, with 5 bases between the two germline ends. The CDR3 runs to 12 residues. Germline lookup yields CDR1 SNHLY and CDR2 FYNNEI. The CDR3 coding sequence is TGTGCCAGCAGTGGAGGGAACTATGGCTACACCTTC. Protein sequence: CASSGGNYGYTF. Supplemented by reference TRBV2 and TRBJ1-2, the full variable domain reads EPEVTQTPSHQVTQMGQEVILRCVPISNHLYFYWYRQILGQKVEFLVSFYNNEISEKSEIFDDQFSVERPDGSNFTLKIRSTKLEDSAMYFCASSGGNYGYTFGSGTRLTVV.

The J gene is TRBJ1-5, the V gene TRBV19; 9 positions agree with TRBD1. V was pared by 6 bases and J by 4 bases, with 4 bases of the junction left unmatched. The CDR3 loop spans 14 amino acids. Germline assignment: CDR1 LNHDA and CDR2 SQIVND (reference sequence). CDR3 nucleotides: TGTGCCAGTAGCAAACAGGGGGCTAATCAGCCCCAGCATTTT. It yields the protein CASSKQGANQPQHF.

V usage is TRBV5-5 and J usage is TRBJ2-1; D call uncertain. Between the trimmed V and J ends, which lost 2 bases and 0 bases, there was a span of 9 bases. Germline-derived CDR1 and CDR2 are SGHKS and YYEKEE (reference sequence). This CDR3 comprises 15 residues. The CDR3 region has the DNA TGTGCCAGCAGCTTAGGCCGGAGCTCCTACAATGAGCAGTTCTTC. It encodes CASSLGRSSYNEQFF.

The chain has TRBV18 and TRBJ1-3; D might be TRBD1 (5 bases). Germline V lookup: CDR1 KGHSH, CDR2 LQKENI. CDR3 length: 16 amino acids. V was trimmed by 0 bases and J by 0 bases, leaving 9 bases between them. CDR3 bases: TGTGCCAGCTCACCACCGCAGGGCCTCTCTGGAAACACCATATATTTT. Encoded protein: CASSPPQGLSGNTIYF.

The chain employs TRBV11-2 and TRBJ1-3; no clear D. V dropped 1 base and J dropped 0 bases, with 7 bases sitting between them. Germline V gives CDR1 SGHAT, CDR2 FQNNGV. This CDR3 has 15 residues. CDR3 amino acids: CASSLGAISGNTIYF. CDR3 in DNA: TGTGCCAGCAGCTTAGGAGCAATCTCTGGAAACACCATATATTTT. Based on the CDR3 plus reference TRBV11-2 and TRBJ1-3, the full variable domain is EAGVAQSPRYKIIEKRQSVAFWCNPISGHATLYWYQQILGQGPKLLIQFQNNGVVDDSQLPKDRFSAERLKGVDSTLKIQPAKLEDSAVYLCASSLGAISGNTIYFGEGSWLTVV.

The rearrangement joins TRBV6-5 to TRBJ1-4; TRBD1 matches 7 bases. V lost 2 bases, J lost 7 bases, and 10 bases stayed unmatched. Germline V lookup: CDR1 MNHEY, CDR2 SVGAGI. This CDR3 is 16 amino acids long. The chain's CDR3 is CASSYLRDRVSEKLFF. CDR3 sequence (DNA): TGTGCCAGCAGTTACCTAAGAGACAGGGTTAGTGAAAAACTGTTTTTT.

This chain joins TRBV20-1 and TRBJ2-1, with 7 bases fitting TRBD1. V lost 3 bases and J lost 5; bases outside the gene matches: 10. CDR1 and CDR2 from the germline V gene are DFQATT and SNEGSKA (reference sequence). The CDR3 loop spans 15 amino acids. The CDR3 loop is CSASDHRDSDNEQFF. As DNA, the CDR3 is TGCAGTGCTAGTGATCACCGGGACAGTGACAATGAGCAGTTCTTC.

The chain joins TRBV3-1 (or the pseudogene TRBV3-2) to TRBJ1-4; tentatively, D is TRBD1 (6 bases). CDR3 length equals 15 residues. Germline loops: CDR1 LGHDT, CDR2 YNNKEL (reference sequence). Trimming stripped 1 base from V and 7 bases from J, with 13 bases between. The CDR3 nucleotides are TGTGCCAGCAGCCAAGGGGGCAGGGGCGCTGAAAAACTGTTTTTT. Protein: CASSQGGRGAEKLFF.

This clone was detected a few times. The V and J genes are TRBV4-1 and TRBJ2-7; D is uncertain. V was trimmed by 3 bases and J by 6 bases, leaving 15 bases between them. The germline gives CDR1 MGHRA, CDR2 YSYEKL. This CDR3 is built from 14 residues. CDR3 sequence reads: CASSQGRSTPEQYF. The CDR3 DNA is TGCGCCAGCAGCCAGGGCAGATCAACTCCCGAGCAGTACTTC.

This clone was seen once. The rearrangement links TRBV2 to TRBJ2-7; 7 bases map to TRBD1. With 8 bases clipped from V and 4 bases from J, the junction kept 11 bases outside the gene matches. Germline lookup yields CDR1 SNHLY and CDR2 FYNNEI. CDR3 length equals 14 residues. CDR3 loop: CASFWDSGRYEQYF. DNA for the CDR3: TGTGCCAGCTTTTGGGACAGCGGCAGGTACGAGCAGTACTTC.

The chain uses TRBV19 and TRBJ1-5; D gene ambiguous. This CDR3 contains 12 residues. Trimming removed 2 bases at V and 4 bases at J, with 3 bases between. Germline V gene sequence: CDR1 LNHDA, CDR2 SQIVND (reference sequence). CDR3 loop: CASSISNQPQHF. In nucleotides, the CDR3 is TGTGCCAGTAGTATATCTAATCAGCCCCAGCATTTT.

The chain recombines TRBV7-9 with TRBJ1-5; no reliable D call. This CDR3 region has 11 residues. Germline assignment: CDR1 SEHNR and CDR2 FQNEAQ (reference sequence). Trimming removed 7 bases from V and 7 bases from J, with 8 bases in between. The CDR3 DNA sequence: TGTGCCAGCACCTTCCTCCAGCCCCAGCATTTT. This translates into CASTFLQPQHF.

V usage is TRBV5-1 and J usage is TRBJ2-5; 7 positions agree with TRBD1. V gave up 4 bases and J gave up 2 bases; unmatched junction bases: 8. Germline V gene sequence: CDR1 SGHRS, CDR2 YFSETQ. The CDR3 sequence is 15 residues long. CDR3 nucleotide sequence: TGCGCCAGCAGCCTGGGACAGAGCCTACAAGAGACCCAGTACTTC. Protein: CASSLGQSLQETQYF. The complete variable domain, with remaining parts taken from reference TRBV5-1 and TRBJ2-5, reads KAGVTQTPRYLIKTRGQQVTLSCSPISGHRSVSWYQQTPGQGLQFLFEYFSETQRNKGNFPGRFSGRQFSNSRSEMNVSTLELGDSALYLCASSLGQSLQETQYFGPGTRLLVL.

A few counts support this clone. The chain joins TRBV7-8 to TRBJ1-1; D is perhaps TRBD1 (5 bases). CDR1 is SGHVS, CDR2 FQNEAQ, per germline. This CDR3 is 14 amino acids long. The V end lost 2 bases, the J end lost 7 bases, and 14 bases lay between the germline ends. CDR3 loop: CASSLLILGGEAFF. The CDR3, as DNA: TGTGCCAGCAGCTTATTGATTTTGGGGGGTGAAGCTTTCTTT.

The rearrangement uses TRBV20-1 and TRBJ1-2; weak D call: TRBD1 (5 bases). Trimming stripped 6 bases from V and 1 base from J, with 6 bases between. The CDR3 extends over 11 amino acids. Per germline, CDR1 DFQATT and CDR2 SNEGSKA (reference sequence). The CDR3 here is CSAQGNYGYTF. Written as DNA, the CDR3 is TGCAGTGCCCAGGGTAACTATGGCTACACCTTC.

This clone appeared once. This chain uses TRBV2 with TRBJ1-1; D is possibly TRBD1 (6 bases). In germline, CDR1 is SNHLY, CDR2 FYNNEI. This CDR3 has 12 residues. The V end was cut by 9 bases, the J end by 6 bases, with 14 bases between. The DNA of the CDR3 is TGTGCCAGGGAGGGGGAGGGCCCTGAAGCTTTCTTT. Protein: CAREGEGPEAFF.

The rearrangement uses TRBV7-8 and TRBJ1-2; the D gene is possibly TRBD1 (5 bases). The CDR3 runs 16 residues. Germline loops: CDR1 SGHVS, CDR2 FQNEAQ. V was clipped by 1 base and J by 7 bases, with 19 bases between them. The CDR3 sequence is CASSLESIWGRFGYTF. The CDR3 DNA reads as TGTGCCAGCAGCTTAGAATCAATCTGGGGCAGGTTTGGCTACACCTTC. Together with reference TRBV7-8 and TRBJ1-2, the CDR3 gives the full variable domain: GAGVSQSPRYKVAKRGQDVALRCDPISGHVSLFWYQQALGQGPEFLTYFQNEAQLDKSGLPSDRFFAERPEGSVSTLKIQRTQQEDSAVYLCASSLESIWGRFGYTFGSGTRLTVV.

This clone came up a few times. V and J are TRBV2 and TRBJ1-1, with 7 bases fitting TRBD1. Per germline, CDR1 SNHLY and CDR2 FYNNEI. The CDR3 has 15 residues. The ends lost 3 bases at V and 3 bases at J; junction bases unmatched: 7. CDR3 in DNA: TGTGCCAGCAGTGAGACAGGGAGTAAGGACACTGAAGCTTTCTTT. Protein sequence: CASSETGSKDTEAFF.